The 30 T cell receptor beta chains below all came from one sample that was sequenced in a study of T-cell reconstitution after alpha-beta-depleted transplantation in children. Unique molecular identifiers were built into the TCRbeta library. TCRdb analysed the PCR reads with MiXCR anew, one entry per CDR3 protein. The sample consists of about 980,000 distinct CDR3 sequences, roughly 29% of them appearing once. Sequenced here: PBMCs, mostly from graft donor cells, sampled 360 days after TCRalphabeta/CD19-depleted stem cell transplant. The receptors shown here come from a boy younger than two who had a stem cell transplant for SCID, so the T cells may come from the graft donor.

There are a few counts of this clonotype. This chain links TRBV10-3 with TRBJ2-3; the match to TRBD2 covers 13 bases. The CDR3 sequence is 19 residues long. The germline gives CDR1 ENHRY, CDR2 SYGVKD. The J segment lost 5 bases and the V segment lost 3 bases, leaving 14 bases of the junction unmatched. The CDR3, as DNA: TGTGCCATCAGTGATTTACTAGCGGGGGGGCCTAACACGCAAGATACGCAGTATTTT. Its translation is CAISDLLAGGPNTQDTQYF.

The rearrangement joins TRBV20-1 to TRBJ1-1; TRBD1 aligns across 7 bases. Germline V gene sequence: CDR1 DFQATT, CDR2 SNEGSKA (reference sequence). The CDR3 sequence is 14 residues long. V shed 8 bases, J shed 0 bases, and the junction held 9 bases outside the gene matches. CDR3 sequence: CSPDRARMNTEAFF. CDR3 nucleotides: TGCAGTCCCGACAGGGCTAGAATGAACACTGAAGCTTTCTTT.

This clonotype was picked up a small number of times. The rearrangement joins TRBV4-1 to TRBJ1-4; 12 bases agree with TRBD1. The CDR3 has 17 residues. With 3 bases clipped from V and 7 bases from J, the junction kept 9 bases outside the gene matches. Germline CDR1 is MGHRA and CDR2 is YSYEKL. The CDR3 region is CASSHWDRGLRGEKLFF. The CDR3 region has the DNA TGCGCCAGCAGCCATTGGGACAGGGGGCTGCGTGGTGAAAAACTGTTTTTT.

CDR3 region: CASSWGGGGGAPTDTQYF. The CDR3 DNA sequence: TGTGCCAGCAGCTGGGGCGGGGGCGGGGGGGCCCCCACAGATACGCAGTATTTT. J is TRBJ2-3 and V is TRBV7-7; 9 nucleotides match TRBD2. This CDR3 comprises 18 residues. V gave up 4 bases and J gave up 2 bases; unmatched junction bases: 13. CDR1 and CDR2 from the germline V gene are SSHAT and FNYEAQ (reference sequence).

This clonotype appeared a few times. The rearrangement joins TRBV9 to TRBJ1-2; 9 bases fit TRBD1. V was clipped by 3 bases and J by 2 bases; unmatched bases: 5. There are 15 residues in the CDR3. Germline V gene data show CDR1 as SGDLS and CDR2 as YYNGEE. CDR3 sequence reads: CASSEGQGWNYGYTF. CDR3 in DNA: TGTGCCAGCAGCGAGGGACAGGGCTGGAACTATGGCTACACCTTC.

This chain links TRBV30 with TRBJ1-3, with D unresolved. With 0 bases removed from V and 0 bases from J, the gap between germline ends came to 9 bases. The CDR3 has 15 amino acids. Germline V gene sequence: CDR1 GTSNPN, CDR2 SVGIG (reference sequence). The chain's CDR3 is CAWSVRSTSGNTIYF. CDR3 coding DNA: TGTGCCTGGAGTGTGCGCAGTACCTCTGGAAACACCATATATTTT.

With regard to this clonotype: The junction departs from the called germline gene at one end, perhaps through a read error. V gene TRBV29-1 combines with J gene TRBJ2-1; weak D call: TRBD1 (6 bases). This CDR3 spans 13 amino acids. The germline V gene encodes CDR1 SQVTM and CDR2 ANQGSEA. In nucleotides, the CDR3 is TGCAGCGTTGTATGGCAGGGGTATAATGGGCAGTTCTTC. As protein: CSVVWQGYNGQFF.

This clonotype was counted between two and nine times. The CDR3 spells CATSDPGQGAPGYTF. The CDR3 bases are TGTGCCACCAGTGATCCGGGACAGGGGGCGCCTGGCTACACCTTC. The chain couples TRBV24-1 to TRBJ1-2; 12 bases are a match to TRBD1. CDR3 size: 15 residues. V lost 3 bases, J lost 7 bases, and 5 bases stayed unmatched. Germline CDR1 and CDR2: KGHDR and SFDVKD.

This clonotype has a handful of counts. CDR3 DNA sequence: TGCAGCGTTGGGGCAGGGCGCGGCCTCACGCAGTATTTT. Its protein is CSVGAGRGLTQYF. V is TRBV29-1 and J is TRBJ2-3; D may be TRBD1 (5 bases). Per the germline V gene, CDR1 is SQVTM and CDR2 is ANQGSEA. V was cut by 4 bases and J by 9 bases, with 17 bases left in between. The CDR3 extends over 13 amino acids.

This chain connects TRBV6-1 to TRBJ1-1; D is ambiguous. V shed 11 bases and J shed 1 base, with 20 bases lying between them. In germline, CDR1 is MNHNS, CDR2 SASEGT. This CDR3 comprises 15 residues. CDR3: CARPPFGPPNTEAFF. The CDR3, as DNA: TGTGCCCGCCCCCCTTTTGGGCCTCCGAACACTGAAGCTTTCTTT.

Ten or more counts support this clonotype. The chain is built from TRBV28 and TRBJ2-7; TRBD2 matches at 7 bases. The V segment lost 4 bases and the J segment 2 bases; nucleotides outside the gene matches: 8. The CDR3 loop spans 15 amino acids. CDR1 and CDR2 from the germline V gene are MDHEN and SYDVKM. CDR3: CASSSGWGGTYEQYF. CDR3 DNA sequence: TGTGCCAGCAGTTCTGGTTGGGGGGGTACCTACGAGCAGTACTTC.

V is TRBV7-3 and J is TRBJ2-3; the match to TRBD2 covers 7 bases. CDR1 is SGHTA, CDR2 FQGTGA, per germline. V shed 1 base and J 0 bases; nucleotides not matched to a gene: 19. The CDR3 consists of 21 residues. CDR3 nucleotides: TGTGCCAGCAGCTTAATCGGCAGGGCCAGCGGGGCTCGTAAGAGCACAGATACGCAGTATTTT. It translates to CASSLIGRASGARKSTDTQYF.

The sample holds a few counts of this clonotype. This sequence joins TRBV9 and TRBJ2-3; 10 bases agree with TRBD2. The germline V gene has CDR1 SGDLS and CDR2 YYNGEE. The CDR3 totals 19 residues. With V trimmed by 0 bases and J by 1 base, 11 bases remained unmatched. The CDR3 here is CASSVGVAGGLIGTDTQYF. For the CDR3, the DNA is TGTGCCAGCAGCGTAGGGGTAGCGGGGGGACTTATAGGCACAGATACGCAGTATTTT.

The J gene is TRBJ2-4, the V gene TRBV7-2; D gene ambiguous. The CDR3 covers 12 residues. CDR1 and CDR2 from the germline V gene are SGHTA and FQGNSA. V lost 5 bases and J 8 bases, leaving 10 bases between the germline ends. CDR3 amino acids: CASSAPTDIQYF. The CDR3 DNA is TGTGCCAGCAGCGCCCCAACGGACATTCAGTACTTC.

A word on this clonotype: Relative to the germline gene, one junction end is altered; a read error may explain this. The rearrangement joins TRBV4-2 to TRBJ2-3, with 10 bases that match TRBD2. CDR1 is LGHNA, CDR2 YNFKEQ, per germline. CDR3 length equals 20 residues. DNA of the CDR3: TGTGCCAGCAGCCAAGAAGGTGGGCTAGCGGGGGCTCTTGACACACATACGCAGTATTTT. Protein sequence: CASSQEGGLAGALDTHTQYF.

The table lists this clonotype with a few counts. The V gene is TRBV6-2 or TRBV6-3, the J gene TRBJ2-2, with D possibly TRBD1 on 5 matching bases. Germline assignment: CDR1 MNHEY and CDR2 SVGEGT. The CDR3 has 15 residues. The V and J ends lost 2 bases and 7 bases respectively, with 14 bases between them. CDR3 nucleotides: TGTGCCAGCAGTTACGCCCCCAGGGCGCGCGGGGAGCTGTTTTTT. Protein: CASSYAPRARGELFF.

This clonotype was recorded at least ten times. The genes are TRBV4-2 and TRBJ2-1; perhaps TRBD2 as D (6 bases). The CDR3 is 16 amino acids. Trimming removed 6 bases at V and 5 bases at J, with 20 bases between. Germline V gene sequence: CDR1 LGHNA, CDR2 YNFKEQ. This CDR3 reads CASSLISGTGNNEQFF. The CDR3 DNA follows: TGTGCCAGCAGTCTAATCTCCGGGACTGGGAACAATGAGCAGTTCTTC.

The chain couples TRBV6-2 or TRBV6-3 to TRBJ2-7; D tentatively fits TRBD1 or TRBD2 (5 bases each). The CDR3 totals 15 residues. The ends were cut back, 5 bases at V and 2 bases at J, with 16 bases in the middle. The V gene's germline CDR1 is MNHEY and CDR2 SVGEGT. The CDR3 bases are TGTGCCAGCAGTCGTCCCGGGACGGGGACCTACGAGCAGTACGTC. It translates to CASSRPGTGTYEQYV.

The rearrangement joins TRBV5-5 to TRBJ1-5; 7 bases agree with TRBD1. The CDR3 extends over 14 amino acids. Germline V gene data show CDR1 as SGHKS and CDR2 as YYEKEE (reference sequence). V gave up 4 bases and J gave up 3 bases; unmatched junction bases: 4. CDR3 bases: TGTGCCAGCAGCGTGACAGGGATCAATCAGCCCCAGCATTTT. Translation: CASSVTGINQPQHF.

This clonotype has only a few counts. The chain recombines TRBV6-2 or TRBV6-3 with TRBJ2-3; TRBD2 aligns across 7 bases. V lost 5 bases and J lost 9; bases outside the gene matches: 8. This CDR3 has 13 amino acids. Germline CDR1 and CDR2: MNHEY and SVGEGT. CDR3 DNA sequence: TGTGCCAGCAGTCCCACACTAGCGATGACGCAGTATTTT. Residues: CASSPTLAMTQYF.

This clonotype was seen many times. V and J are TRBV29-1 and TRBJ1-1, with unresolved D. This CDR3 region has 13 residues. CDR1 is SQVTM and CDR2 is ANQGSEA in the germline V gene. Trimming removed 2 bases from V and 1 base from J, with 8 bases in between. The CDR3 region is CSVERTRNTEAFF. The CDR3 DNA follows: TGCAGCGTTGAAAGGACCCGGAACACTGAAGCTTTCTTT. The full variable domain, in which reference TRBV29-1 and TRBJ1-1 provide the parts outside the CDR3, is SAVISQKPSRDICQRGTSLTIQCQVDSQVTMMFWYRQQPGQSLTLIATANQGSEATYESGFVIDKFPISRPNLTFSTLTVSNMSPEDSSIYLCSVERTRNTEAFFGQGTRLTVV.

There are many counts of this clonotype. The CDR3 sequence: CASSPGQIPFYEQYF. In nucleotides, the CDR3 is TGTGCCAGCAGTCCCGGACAGATCCCATTCTACGAGCAGTACTTC. The gene calls are TRBV12-3 or TRBV12-4 and TRBJ2-7, with D perhaps TRBD1 (6 bases). The CDR3 length is 15 residues. The V gene lost 5 bases and the J gene lost 3 bases, with 17 bases spanning the gap.

The chain combines TRBV4-2 with TRBJ2-3; D gene uncertain. V was pared by 3 bases and J by 1 base, with 14 bases between. Germline CDR1 LGHNA, CDR2 YNFKEQ. The CDR3 is 16 amino acids. The CDR3 nucleotides read TGTGCCAGCAGCCAGATTCGCGGATCCCGCACAGATACGCAGTATTTT. This codes for CASSQIRGSRTDTQYF.

The CDR3 is CASSLIGTGGVGANVLTF. DNA for the CDR3: TGTGCCAGCAGCTTAATCGGGACAGGGGGCGTTGGGGCCAACGTCCTGACTTTC. This chain connects TRBV7-8 to TRBJ2-6, with 12 bases aligning to TRBD1. The germline V gene encodes CDR1 SGHVS and CDR2 FQNEAQ. The CDR3 is 18 residues long. J was trimmed by 3 bases and V by 2 bases; bases with no gene match: 5.

The chain recombines TRBV18 with TRBJ2-1, with a tentative D call TRBD2 (7 bases). Germline CDR1 reads KGHSH; CDR2 reads LQKENI. Trimming removed 3 bases from V and 7 bases from J, with 22 bases in between. The CDR3 length is 17 residues. The CDR3 here is CASSPSGPGGRRNEQFF. The DNA of the CDR3 is TGTGCCAGCTCACCTTCAGGTCCGGGGGGCCGACGAAATGAGCAGTTCTTC. Combining the CDR3 with reference TRBV18 and TRBJ2-1 gives the whole variable domain NAGVMQNPRHLVRRRGQEARLRCSPMKGHSHVYWYRQLPEEGLKFMVYLQKENIIDESGMPKERFSAEFPKEGPSILRIQQVVRGDSAAYFCASSPSGPGGRRNEQFFGPGTRLTVL.

V usage is TRBV7-2 and J usage is TRBJ2-5; TRBD2 agrees at 9 bases. CDR3 length: 15 amino acids. Looked up from germline, CDR1 is SGHTA and CDR2 is FQGNSA. Trimming at V came to 1 base and at J to 7 bases, leaving 7 bases not matched to a gene. The CDR3 region is CASSLVAGGRGTQYF. CDR3 coding DNA: TGTGCCAGCAGCTTAGTTGCGGGGGGGCGCGGGACCCAGTACTTC.

This clonotype was counted only a few times. The rearrangement uses TRBV9 and TRBJ2-1; 7 bases agree with TRBD2. Germline V gene data show CDR1 as SGDLS and CDR2 as YYNGEE. The CDR3 is 16 amino acids. V lost 1 base and J lost 1; bases outside the gene matches: 5. The CDR3 loop reads CASSVRGLISYNEQFF. CDR3 DNA sequence: TGTGCCAGCAGCGTACGGGGACTAATTTCCTACAATGAGCAGTTCTTC.

A few counts support this clonotype. The chain links TRBV20-1 to TRBJ1-5, with D tentatively TRBD1 (6 bases). The V and J ends lost 2 bases and 7 bases respectively, with 15 bases between them. The CDR3 runs 14 residues. CDR1 and CDR2 from the germline V gene are DFQATT and SNEGSKA (reference sequence). The CDR3 loop is CSARPGRGEQPQHF. The CDR3 DNA is TGCAGTGCTAGACCGGGCAGGGGCGAACAGCCCCAGCATTTT.

The sample holds a few counts of this clonotype. The V gene is TRBV25-1, the J gene TRBJ2-3, with D possibly being TRBD1 or TRBD2 (7 bases each). The length of the CDR3 is 15 residues. V was shortened by 6 bases and J by 2 bases, with 15 bases between the two germline ends. The V gene's germline CDR1 is MGHDK and CDR2 SYGVNS. In DNA, the CDR3 is TGTGCCAGCAGATTCAGGGGGGGAAACACAGATACGCAGTATTTT. It is translated as CASRFRGGNTDTQYF.

The chain couples TRBV10-3 to TRBJ1-3; the D is unclear. Germline V gene data show CDR1 as ENHRY and CDR2 as SYGVKD. This CDR3 is built from 15 residues. The V gene lost 11 bases and the J gene lost 6 bases, with 23 bases spanning the gap. The CDR3 is CAARSDAKGENTIYF. The CDR3 nucleotides read TGTGCCGCGCGTAGCGACGCCAAGGGAGAAAACACCATATATTTT.